These 8 T cell receptor beta chains were all obtained from the same sample, sequenced in a study of identical twins. TCRdb reprocessed the 5' RACE reads via MiXCR and lists one record per CDR3 protein. Of about 1.7 million distinct CDR3 sequences listed, about 32% are singletons. Sequencing was performed on cord blood. All receptors come from a newborn girl in good health.

This clonotype has only a few counts. This chain connects TRBV5-1 to TRBJ2-3; TRBD2 matches at 13 bases. Germline assignment: CDR1 SGHRS and CDR2 YFSETQ. The CDR3 is 19 residues long. After removal of 3 bases from V and 1 base from J, the junction contained 11 bases not matched to a gene. This CDR3 is CASSWDGLAGETGTDTQYF. The CDR3 DNA reads TGCGCCAGCAGCTGGGACGGACTAGCGGGGGAAACCGGCACAGATACGCAGTATTTT.

V gene TRBV20-1 combines with J gene TRBJ2-7, with 7 bases matching TRBD2. Germline CDR1 reads DFQATT; CDR2 reads SNEGSKA (reference sequence). V lost 6 bases and J lost 2; bases outside the gene matches: 13. The CDR3 spans 15 residues. CDR3 coding DNA: TGCAGTGCCTCCCCCCGCAGCGGGAACGCCTACGAGCAGTACTTC. Amino acid sequence: CSASPRSGNAYEQYF.

The rearrangement links TRBV10-3 to TRBJ2-7, with 8 bases lining up with TRBD2. Unmatched junction bases numbered 10, after V lost 10 bases and J lost 2 bases. CDR1 is ENHRY, CDR2 SYGVKD, per germline. This CDR3 has 14 residues. For the CDR3, the DNA is TGTGCCACGATAAATAGCGGGGTCCCCTACGAGCAGTACTTC. Amino acid sequence: CATINSGVPYEQYF.

This clonotype has only a few counts. This chain links TRBV5-1 with TRBJ2-5; the D gene is possibly TRBD2 (6 bases). Germline assignment: CDR1 SGHRS and CDR2 YFSETQ. The CDR3 contains 14 residues. The V end was cut by 6 bases, the J end by 1 base, with 13 bases between. CDR3 sequence (DNA): TGCGCCAGCAAGGCGGGGAGTCCCCAAGAGACCCAGTACTTC. This encodes CASKAGSPQETQYF.

The rearrangement uses TRBV20-1 and TRBJ1-2; tentative D call: TRBD1 (6 bases). Germline V gene data show CDR1 as DFQATT and CDR2 as SNEGSKA (reference sequence). V was trimmed by 1 base and J by 5 bases, leaving 14 bases between them. The CDR3 sequence is 14 residues long. As DNA, the CDR3 is TGCAGTGCTAGAGGGGGGGGCTACCCATATGGCTACACCTTC. Translation: CSARGGGYPYGYTF.

This clonotype has more than one count but fewer than ten. CDR3 amino acids: CASSIQLAGGTDTQYF. The CDR3 nucleotides read TGTGCCAGCAGCATCCAACTAGCGGGGGGCACAGATACGCAGTATTTT. The chain is built from TRBV9 and TRBJ2-3, with 11 positions matching TRBD2. This CDR3 spans 16 amino acids. CDR1 and CDR2 from the germline V gene are SGDLS and YYNGEE. V shed 4 bases, J shed 1 base, and the junction held 5 bases outside the gene matches.

The chain uses TRBV18 and TRBJ2-1; D ambiguous. This CDR3 has 14 residues. V was pared by 8 bases and J by 7 bases, with 18 bases between. Germline values: CDR1 KGHSH, CDR2 LQKENI. CDR3 nucleotide sequence: TGTGCCAGCCACCGGGCCCCTGGGGAAAATGAGCAGTTCTTC. Protein product: CASHRAPGENEQFF.

This clonotype was picked up one time. The V and J genes are TRBV4-2 and TRBJ2-1; the match to TRBD2 covers 13 bases. The DNA end is a closer match to TRBJ2-7, so the J assignment may be wrong. CDR1 and CDR2 from the germline V gene are LGHNA and YNFKEQ. The CDR3 sequence is 16 residues long. The CDR3 bases are TGTGCCAGCAGAAAACTCGGACTAGCGGGAGCCAATGAGCAGTACTTC. Encoded protein: CASRKLGLAGANEQYF.